The 10 T cell receptor beta chains given below trace back to one sample, sequenced in a study of blood T cell repertoires in COVID-19. Sequencing was performed with immunoSEQ multiplex PCR; in TCRdb, only in-frame clones are kept and a portion is missing. The table has 150,000 to 200,000 clones, just under 80% seen once. The material sequenced was peripheral blood. These receptors all come from a woman older than 75 with acute or convalescent COVID-19.

This chain connects TRBV5-1 to TRBJ1-1, with no clear D. This CDR3 comprises 15 residues. The ends were cut back, 4 bases at V and 1 base at J, with 14 bases in the middle. The germline gives CDR1 SGHRS, CDR2 YFSETQ. CDR3 nucleotide sequence: TGCGCCAGCAGCCCTCACGAGGGCTGGAACACTGAAGCTTTCTTT. Protein: CASSPHEGWNTEAFF.

This chain links TRBV5-1 with TRBJ1-3; D gene ambiguous. CDR1 and CDR2 from the germline V gene are SGHRS and YFSETQ. Trimming took 4 bases from V and 4 from J, leaving 9 bases between them. The CDR3 runs to 13 residues. CDR3 loop: CASSEGSGNTIYF. For the CDR3, the DNA is TGCGCCAGCAGCGAGGGCTCCGGAAACACCATATATTTT.

As for this clone: Germline is not matched at one junction end, which may reflect a read error. The V gene is TRBV7-7, the J gene TRBJ2-2, with D maybe TRBD2 (6 bases). The CDR3 runs 14 residues. In germline, CDR1 is SSHAT, CDR2 FNYEAQ (reference sequence). The CDR3 nucleotides read TGTGCTAGCAGCCCTGGCGGGGCGTTCGGGGAGCTGTTTTTT. The encoded protein is CASSPGGAFGELFF.

The chain carries TRBV5-6 and TRBJ1-2, with D perhaps TRBD1 (5 bases). The germline V gene has CDR1 SGHDT and CDR2 YYEEEE. V lost 8 bases and J lost 4, with 21 bases in between. The CDR3 sequence is 15 residues long. CDR3 sequence reads: CARRVWGGVAYGYTF. The CDR3 DNA sequence: TGTGCCAGACGGGTCTGGGGAGGGGTAGCCTATGGCTACACCTTC.

The J gene is TRBJ1-2, the V gene TRBV5-1; 7 bases are a match to TRBD1. Germline-derived CDR1 and CDR2 are SGHRS and YFSETQ. J lost 6 bases, V lost 0 bases, and 5 bases had no gene match. The CDR3 has 14 amino acids. CDR3 nucleotides: TGCGCCAGCAGCTTGGAGGGCAGGGGGGATGGCTACACCTTC. Translated: CASSLEGRGDGYTF.

This chain connects TRBV6-5 to TRBJ1-1; no clear D. The CDR3 is made up of 14 amino acids. CDR1 and CDR2 (germline): MNHEY, SVGAGI. Trimming pared 5 bases from V and 3 bases from J, leaving 13 bases between. CDR3 region: CASSRTSADTEAFF. As DNA, the CDR3 is TGTGCCAGCAGTCGGACTAGCGCGGACACTGAAGCTTTCTTT.

This chain joins TRBV10-2 and TRBJ2-2, with a weak D call TRBD2 (6 bases). Per the germline V gene, CDR1 is WSHSY and CDR2 is SAAADI. The CDR3 has 16 amino acids. V was clipped by 8 bases and J by 0 bases, with 16 bases between them. CDR3 in amino acids: CASLAGLASNTGELFF. The CDR3 DNA follows: TGCGCCAGCTTGGCGGGGCTAGCGTCGAACACCGGGGAGCTGTTTTTT.

The chain links TRBV28 to TRBJ1-2; 8 bases fit TRBD1. V lost 7 bases, J lost 8 bases, and 9 bases stayed unmatched. The CDR3 length is 13 residues. Germline V lookup: CDR1 MDHEN, CDR2 SYDVKM. The CDR3 coding sequence is TGTGCCAGCACCCGAGGACAGGGCTCGGGCTACACCTTC. It yields the protein CASTRGQGSGYTF.

A single count supports this clone. The chain links TRBV12-3 or TRBV12-4 to TRBJ2-2; no reliable D call. CDR3 length equals 13 residues. The V gene lost 4 bases and the J gene lost 2 bases, with 5 bases spanning the gap. CDR3 coding DNA: TGTGCCAGCAGTTCTAAAAACACCGGGGAGCTGTTTTTT. Encoded protein: CASSSKNTGELFF.

The chain has TRBV11-2 and TRBJ1-2; no definite D call. The CDR3 is 14 amino acids. Germline values: CDR1 SGHAT, CDR2 FQNNGV. V lost 1 base, J lost 4 bases, and 10 bases lay in between. The CDR3 nucleotides read TGTGCCAGCAGCTTAGGGCGGGCCAGCTATGGCTACACCTTC. It encodes CASSLGRASYGYTF.